The present entry profiles one T cell receptor beta chain with its context. Its cognate antigen is unknown. This sample stems from a study of CD8+CD57+ T cells in acquired aplastic anemia. General study results and limits: Roughly 31 CD8+ CDR3 sequences occurred in both the patients and the controls. The study found no significant CD8+ Simpson's diversity difference between patients and controls.

Profiles of TCR beta VDJ and CDR3 were generated from a genomic DNA template. One entry per CDR3 protein, called by TCRdb with MiXCR from the reads. Of 150,000 to 200,000 distinct CDR3 sequences detected, 45% to 55% appear once; the ten largest clones hold about 3%. By flow cytometry, patients selected for sequencing had shown an expansion of CD8+CD57+ cells. At the time of blood sampling, patients had not yet received any therapy. Specimen: sorted CD4+, CD8+, or CD8+CD57+ T cells (not recorded which) from PBMCs. This clonotype was sampled from a human donor with aplastic anemia.

CDR3 amino acids: CASSIQDGNSPLHF. The CDR3, as DNA: TGTGCCAGTAGTATCCAGGATGGAAATTCACCCCTCCACTTT. The chain is built from TRBV19 and TRBJ1-6; D is unclear. Germline V gene lookup returns CDR1 LNHDA and CDR2 SQIVND (reference sequence). The ends were cut back, 3 bases at V and 7 bases at J, with 10 bases in the middle. The CDR3 is made up of 14 amino acids.